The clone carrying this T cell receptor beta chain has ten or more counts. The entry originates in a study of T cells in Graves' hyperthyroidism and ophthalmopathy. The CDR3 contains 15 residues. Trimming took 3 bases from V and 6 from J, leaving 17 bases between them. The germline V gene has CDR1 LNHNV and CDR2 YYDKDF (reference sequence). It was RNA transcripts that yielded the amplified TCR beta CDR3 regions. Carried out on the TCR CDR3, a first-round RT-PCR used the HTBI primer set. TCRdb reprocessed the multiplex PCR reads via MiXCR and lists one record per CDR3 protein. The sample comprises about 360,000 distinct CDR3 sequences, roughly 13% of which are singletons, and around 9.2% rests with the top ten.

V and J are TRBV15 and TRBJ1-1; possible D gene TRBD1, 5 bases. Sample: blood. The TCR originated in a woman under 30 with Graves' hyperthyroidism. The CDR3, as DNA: TGTGCCACCAGCAGGAAGAGGAAAGGGGTTTCTGAAGCTTTCTTT. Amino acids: CATSRKRKGVSEAFF.